The T cell receptor (beta chain) under discussion was sequenced for a study of blood T cell repertoires in COVID-19 (dated by TCRdb to the early 2020s). Notes on the research overall: Samples from collaborators originated in the United States, Italy and Spain and spanned both the acute and convalescent phases of COVID-19. The prospective study material was composed of cDNA or gDNA derived from T cells, B-cell-depleted T cells, or PBMCs. Subjects who had been exposed to COVID-19, were actively infected with it, or had recovered from it provided the deeply sampled blood TCRbeta repertoires that made up the dataset. The repertoires were released in a freely available public database intended as a resource for research on the immune response to SARS-CoV-2. Samples were obtained from the ongoing ImmuneRACE study (first 160 participants) and from approximately 1,200 subjects provided by 6 global collaborators. The sample metadata nearly always contained a de-identified subject ID, COVID-19 status, age in years and sex. Where available, HLA class I and class II types were taken from metadata supplied by the sample provider and were not determined by assay-based typing. Here is what the overall study found, with its caveats: Clinical and demographic metadata were provided uncurated, with the amount varying by source and participant.

Each collaborating institution followed its own protocols to collect whole blood in K2EDTA tubes. For TCRbeta analysis, collaborator samples were shipped as frozen whole blood, as isolated PBMCs, or as DNA extracted from either sample type. Details on this clone: Its antigen is not yet known. No quality values exist for individual bases; no much larger clone is one base distant.

The immunoSEQ Assay, a bias-controlled multiplex PCR, was used to amplify TCRbeta CDR3 regions from genomic DNA. As for the authors' bioinformatics: The number of nucleated cells in each sample was estimated by amplification of reference gene primers within the assay. To quantify the absolute abundance of each unique TCRbeta CDR3 rearrangement, sequence reads were collapsed and filtered. For each sample, productive Simpson clonality was calculated by taking the square root of Simpson's diversity index across productive rearrangements. Entries here come from immuneACCESS through TCRdb and include only in-frame sequences with V and J called. Some clones fail to appear in such tables; in the studies checked, an unresolved V gene covers under half of the shortfall, and the cause of the remainder is unknown. That table gives V, J and clone size, and the DNA gave D and trimming. In all, the sample holds about 57,000 clones, and 82% of those were seen once. The ten largest clones take up roughly 22% of the sample.

V sheds 3 bases and J sheds 14 bases, leaving 21 bases between their ends. The CDR3 sequence holds 15 residues, the cysteine and phenylalanine included. CDR3 DNA is the only sequence kept; it has 45 bases, read in frame from the first base. The germline V gene (reference sequence) sets CDR1 to SGHNT and CDR2 to YYREEE. The receptor was derived from a woman aged 60-70 years with acute or convalescent COVID-19. The chain employs TRBV5-4 and TRBJ1-6, and TRBD1 may be the D gene, going by 5 matching bases. Specimen: peripheral blood. The CDR3 protein: CASSSDRPIGDSLHF. The DNA is TGTGCCAGCAGCTCGGACCGTCCCATAGGGGATTCCCTCCACTTT.